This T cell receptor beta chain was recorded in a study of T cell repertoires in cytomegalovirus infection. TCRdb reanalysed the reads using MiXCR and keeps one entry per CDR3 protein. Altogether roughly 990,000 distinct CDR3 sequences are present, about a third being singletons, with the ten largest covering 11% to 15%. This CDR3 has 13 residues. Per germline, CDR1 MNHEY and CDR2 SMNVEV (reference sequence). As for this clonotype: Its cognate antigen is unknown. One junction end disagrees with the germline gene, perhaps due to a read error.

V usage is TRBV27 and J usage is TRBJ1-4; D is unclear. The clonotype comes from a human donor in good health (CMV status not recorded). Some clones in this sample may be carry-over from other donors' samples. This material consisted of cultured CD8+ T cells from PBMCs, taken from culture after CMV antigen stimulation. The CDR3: CASKVSTNEELFF. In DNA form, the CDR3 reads TGTGCCAGCAAGGTGTCAACTAATGAAGAACTGTTTTTT.